The 11 T cell receptor beta chains below come from one sample, sequenced in a study of tumor and adjacent non-tumor tissue in lung cancer. The library came from three nested PCR rounds adapted from ARM-PCR protocols. In TCRdb, the multiplex PCR reads were re-called with MiXCR into one record per CDR3 protein. The data show 90,000 to 130,000 distinct CDR3 sequences, with nearly 85% seen just once and 20% to 25% held by the top ten. No cell sorting was done before RNA was extracted from the tissue. Sequencing was carried out using lung tumor tissue. The receptors were sampled from a man between 65 and 85 years old with non-small cell lung cancer.

V gene TRBV6-5 combines with J gene TRBJ2-4; D gene uncertain. Germline CDR1 and CDR2: MNHEY and SVGAGI. Trimming took off 6 bases at V and 1 base at J, with 13 bases between the two ends. The CDR3 contains 15 residues. This CDR3 reads CASSPKNGAKNIQYF. The CDR3 DNA is TGTGCCAGCAGCCCAAAAAACGGGGCCAAAAACATTCAGTACTTC.

A remark on this clonotype: A junction boundary mismatches the germline segment, possibly from a read error. The gene calls are TRBV5-8 and TRBJ2-1; D gene unclear. CDR3 length: 13 amino acids. Germline V gives CDR1 SGHTS, CDR2 YDEGEE. The CDR3 loop is CASTLFNPDEQSF. In nucleotides, the CDR3 is TGTGCCAGCACCTTATTTAACCCGGATGAGCAGTCCTTC.

Remarks on this clonotype: The junction departs from the called germline gene at one end, perhaps through a read error. The chain employs TRBV6-5 and TRBJ2-7; TRBD2 matches 7 bases. This CDR3 has 14 amino acids. Looked up from germline, CDR1 is MNHEY and CDR2 is SVGAGI. CDR3 coding DNA: TGTGCCATCAGTTCAAGCGGGGCCTCCTACGAGCAGTACTTC. Translated, it gives CAISSSGASYEQYF.

Comment on this clonotype: The junction departs from germline at one end; a sequencing error may be responsible. This chain links TRBV12-5 with TRBJ1-1, with D possibly being TRBD1 (6 bases). The CDR3 has 13 residues. Germline V gives CDR1 LGHNT, CDR2 FRNRAP. CDR3 in amino acids: CANGLTGDTEASF. The CDR3 DNA reads as TGTGCTAATGGTTTGACTGGGGACACTGAAGCTTCCTTT.

A remark on this clonotype: The junction does not match germline at one end; this may be a read error. The chain has TRBV7-9 and TRBJ1-1; TRBD1 is a possible D gene (5 bases). This CDR3 comprises 14 residues. CDR1 is SEHNR, CDR2 FQNEAQ, per germline (reference sequence). As DNA, the CDR3 is TGTGCCAACAGCTTCCAGGGAGGAAAGACTGAAGCTTACTTT. Translated, it gives CANSFQGGKTEAYF.

As concerns this clonotype: One base away lies a much larger clone, so this may be a sequencing read error. The chain is built from TRBV28 and TRBJ2-1; no clear D. This CDR3 has 15 residues. Per germline, CDR1 MDHEN and CDR2 SYDVKM. The CDR3 region is CAGSFDKGSYNEQFF. For the CDR3, the DNA is TGTGCCGGCAGTTTTGACAAAGGCAGCTACAATGAGCAGTTCTTC. Complete variable domain (other parts from reference TRBV28 and TRBJ2-1): DVKVTQSSRYLVKRTGEKVFLECVQDMDHENMFWYRQDPGLGLRLIYFSYDVKMKEKGDIPEGYSVSREKKERFSLILESASTNQTSMYLCAGSFDKGSYNEQFFGPGTRLTVL.

In the case of this clonotype: One end of the junction does not line up with germline, which may come from a read error. The chain has TRBV7-8 and TRBJ1-5, with D tentatively TRBD1 (5 bases). This CDR3 is 17 amino acids long. Germline CDR1 is SGHVS and CDR2 is FQNEAQ. The CDR3 spells CVSRLGHGQVLNQPQHF. The CDR3 nucleotides are TGTGTCAGCAGATTGGGGCACGGGCAGGTTCTGAATCAGCCCCAGCATTTT. Drawing the rest from reference TRBV7-8 and TRBJ1-5, the complete variable domain is GAGVSQSPRYKVAKRGQDVALRCDPISGHVSLFWYQQALGQGPEFLTYFQNEAQLDKSGLPSDRFFAERPEGSVSTLKIQRTQQEDSAVYLCVSRLGHGQVLNQPQHFGDGTRLSIL.

This clonotype was counted once. This chain uses TRBV12-3 or TRBV12-4 with TRBJ1-5; D perhaps matches TRBD1 (5 bases). The CDR3 is made up of 14 amino acids. V was trimmed by 5 bases and J by 11 bases, leaving 19 bases between them. CDR3 loop: CASSGRREDESQHF. The CDR3 DNA reads TGTGCCAGCAGTGGACGCAGGGAAGATGAGTCCCAGCATTTT.

Regarding this clonotype: One end of the junction does not line up with germline, which may come from a read error. The rearrangement links TRBV5-1 to TRBJ2-6, with D possibly matching TRBD1 (5 bases). Germline V CDR1 and CDR2: SGHRS, YFSETQ. The CDR3 covers 18 residues. The CDR3, as DNA: TGCGCCAGTAGCCACCTCTCTTTCCAGGGATCTGGGGCCAGCGTCCTGACTTTC. It specifies CASSHLSFQGSGASVLTF.

A word on this clonotype: Relative to the germline gene, one junction end is altered; a read error may explain this. V usage is TRBV11-3 and J usage is TRBJ2-1; 10 bases match TRBD2. Germline V CDR1 and CDR2: SGHNT, YENEEA. This CDR3 has 14 residues. The CDR3 loop reads CAGQRLAGANEQSF. DNA for the CDR3: TGTGCCGGCCAGAGGCTAGCGGGAGCTAATGAGCAGTCCTTC.

The rearrangement joins TRBV24-1 to TRBJ1-4; D remains ambiguous. The germline gives CDR1 KGHDR, CDR2 SFDVKD. The CDR3 extends over 17 amino acids. Trimming took off 4 bases at V and 4 bases at J, with 18 bases between the two ends. Written as DNA, the CDR3 is TGTGCCACCAGTGAGCCGCAGGTATATGCGAATAATGAAAAACTGTTTTTT. This gives the protein CATSEPQVYANNEKLFF.